A selection of T cell receptor beta chains follows, all from one sample in a study of T cell responses to AZD1222 COVID-19 vaccine. The repertoire was sequenced with immunoSEQ multiplex PCR; TCRdb's copy has only in-frame clones and lacks some. The table shows 100,000 to 150,000 clones, with about 91% occurring only once. The sample in question was peripheral blood, obtained on day 0 of AZD1222 vaccination. The source is an adult in good health. Each CDR3 is given with its conserved first and last residue. Fields, in order: clone size, V gene, D gene, J gene, CDR3 protein, CDR3 DNA. The D gene is left open where the match is weak. Clone sizes are given selectively: once, few, many, or a class where the clone is expanded.

clone size: -; V gene: TRBV5-6; D gene: -; J gene: TRBJ1-2; CDR3 protein: CASSLILDVYTF; CDR3 DNA: TGTGCCAGCAGCTTGATTCTGGATGTCTACACCTTC
clone size: -; V gene: TRBV5-1; D gene: -; J gene: TRBJ2-5; CDR3 protein: CASSLGPSRETQYF; CDR3 DNA: TGCGCCAGCAGCCTAGGACCTAGTAGAGAGACCCAGTACTTC
clone size: -; V gene: TRBV10-3; D gene: TRBD1; J gene: TRBJ1-1; CDR3 protein: CAISRTGNTEAFF; CDR3 DNA: TGTGCCATCAGCCGGACAGGTAACACTGAAGCTTTCTTT
clone size: once; V gene: TRBV6-5; D gene: -; J gene: TRBJ2-1; CDR3 protein: CASSSPGSYNEQFF; CDR3 DNA: TGTGCCAGCAGCTCCCCAGGCTCCTACAATGAGCAGTTCTTC
clone size: -; V gene: TRBV19; D gene: TRBD1; J gene: TRBJ2-1; CDR3 protein: CASTFGDRSYNEQFF; CDR3 DNA: TGTGCCAGTACCTTTGGGGACAGATCCTACAATGAGCAGTTCTTC
clone size: -; V gene: TRBV7-9; D gene: TRBD1; J gene: TRBJ1-1; CDR3 protein: CASSSDGQVAFF; CDR3 DNA: TGTGCCAGCAGCTCTGACGGACAGGTGGCTTTCTTT
clone size: -; V gene: TRBV3-1/TRBV3-2; D gene: -; J gene: TRBJ1-1; CDR3 protein: CASSQGATSDTEAFF; CDR3 DNA: TGTGCCAGCAGCCAAGGGGCTACCTCGGACACTGAAGCTTTCTTT
clone size: -; V gene: TRBV19; D gene: -; J gene: TRBJ1-1; CDR3 protein: CASSIVKNTEAFF; CDR3 DNA: TGTGCCAGTAGTATAGTGAAGAACACTGAAGCTTTCTTT
clone size: -; V gene: TRBV10-3; D gene: -; J gene: TRBJ1-2; CDR3 protein: CAISSQAGYGYTF; CDR3 DNA: TGTGCCATCAGTTCACAGGCTGGTTATGGCTACACCTTC
clone size: -; V gene: TRBV30; D gene: -; J gene: TRBJ1-1; CDR3 protein: CAWIQENTEAFF; CDR3 DNA: TGTGCCTGGATTCAGGAGAACACTGAAGCTTTCTTT
clone size: once; V gene: TRBV19; D gene: TRBD1; J gene: TRBJ1-1; CDR3 protein: CASVGTGGLNTEAFF; CDR3 DNA: TGTGCCAGTGTCGGGACAGGGGGCCTGAACACTGAAGCTTTCTTT
clone size: once; V gene: TRBV27; D gene: -; J gene: TRBJ1-6; CDR3 protein: CASSFGNSPLHF; CDR3 DNA: TGTGCCAGCAGTTTCGGGAATTCACCCCTCCACTTT
clone size: -; V gene: TRBV5-4; D gene: -; J gene: TRBJ2-2; CDR3 protein: CASSVGNTGELFF; CDR3 DNA: TGTGCCAGCAGCGTGGGGAACACCGGGGAGCTGTTTTTT
clone size: -; V gene: TRBV13; D gene: TRBD2; J gene: TRBJ2-1; CDR3 protein: CASSLEGSGGPSYNEQFF; CDR3 DNA: TGTGCCAGCAGCTTAGAGGGTAGCGGGGGCCCCTCCTACAATGAGCAGTTCTTC
clone size: once; V gene: TRBV2; D gene: TRBD2; J gene: TRBJ2-7; CDR3 protein: CATISGGSSYEQYF; CDR3 DNA: TGTGCCACCATAAGCGGGGGGTCTTCCTACGAGCAGTACTTC
clone size: -; V gene: TRBV3-1/TRBV3-2; D gene: -; J gene: TRBJ1-4; CDR3 protein: CASSPGNEKLFF; CDR3 DNA: TGTGCCAGCAGCCCGGGGAATGAAAAACTGTTTTTT
clone size: -; V gene: TRBV19; D gene: TRBD2; J gene: TRBJ2-1; CDR3 protein: CASSIEPSGRGYNEQFF; CDR3 DNA: TGTGCCAGTAGTATAGAGCCCAGCGGGAGAGGGTACAATGAGCAGTTCTTC
clone size: -; V gene: TRBV9; D gene: -; J gene: TRBJ2-7; CDR3 protein: CASSVGPGHEDEQYF; CDR3 DNA: TGTGCCAGCAGCGTAGGTCCAGGACATGAAGACGAGCAGTACTTC
clone size: once; V gene: TRBV19; D gene: -; J gene: TRBJ2-5; CDR3 protein: CASSIEPGEQTQYF; CDR3 DNA: TGTGCCAGTAGTATAGAACCCGGGGAGCAGACCCAGTACTTC
clone size: -; V gene: TRBV3-1/TRBV3-2; D gene: -; J gene: TRBJ1-2; CDR3 protein: CASSQQGTSSGYTF; CDR3 DNA: TGTGCCAGCAGCCAGCAAGGGACTAGCTCTGGCTACACCTTC
clone size: once; V gene: TRBV28; D gene: TRBD1; J gene: TRBJ1-1; CDR3 protein: CASRATGGSEAFF; CDR3 DNA: TGTGCCAGCAGAGCCACAGGGGGCTCTGAAGCTTTCTTT
clone size: -; V gene: TRBV7-3; D gene: TRBD1; J gene: TRBJ1-2; CDR3 protein: CASSQGQALGYTF; CDR3 DNA: TGTGCCAGCAGCCAGGGACAGGCCCTAGGCTACACCTTC